These 27 T cell receptor beta chains share one sample of origin, sequenced in a study of blood T cells in healthy people across ages. A second PCR of 7 to 11 cycles used a sample-barcoded 5' primer and a J-beta primer mix. TCRdb passed the 5' RACE reads through MiXCR, listing each CDR3 protein once. The top ten hold 20% to 25% of the sample, which has around 1,900,000 distinct CDR3 sequences, 35% to 50% seen once. Sequenced: blood. These receptors were collected from a human donor in good health.

The V and J genes are TRBV20-1 and TRBJ2-5, with D tentatively TRBD1 (5 bases). Deletions cut 6 bases from V and 5 bases from J, with 13 bases between. Looked up from germline, CDR1 is DFQATT and CDR2 is SNEGSKA (reference sequence). The CDR3 length is 12 residues. CDR3 sequence reads: CSAGRGWETQYF. CDR3 in DNA: TGCAGTGCAGGAAGGGGATGGGAGACCCAGTACTTC.

A few counts support this clonotype. The rearrangement joins TRBV4-3 to TRBJ1-2, with D tentatively TRBD1 (5 bases). Trimming cost V 8 bases and J 5 bases, with 33 bases left between them. The CDR3 has 19 amino acids. Germline CDR1 and CDR2: LGHNA and YSLEER. The CDR3 DNA sequence: TGCGCCAGCCGCGAAGAGAACAGGCCGGGAACTCATTCTGAATATGGCTACACCTTC. This encodes CASREENRPGTHSEYGYTF.

J is TRBJ2-3 and V is TRBV29-1; 10 bases match TRBD2. Germline V gene lookup returns CDR1 SQVTM and CDR2 ANQGSEA. The CDR3 is made up of 14 amino acids. Trimming at V came to 4 bases and at J to 4 bases, leaving 5 bases not matched to a gene. The CDR3 region is CSVGVAGGPDTQYF. The CDR3 nucleotides read TGCAGCGTTGGGGTAGCGGGGGGTCCAGATACGCAGTATTTT.

This chain joins TRBV3-1 and TRBJ1-2; 9 nucleotides agree with TRBD1. J lost 7 bases, V lost 3 bases, and 6 bases had no gene match. This CDR3 contains 14 residues. Per the germline V gene, CDR1 is LGHDT and CDR2 is YNNKEL (reference sequence). The CDR3 region is CASSHRGTGPGYTF. CDR3 coding DNA: TGTGCCAGCAGCCACCGGGGGACAGGGCCTGGCTACACCTTC. The full variable domain, with the rest looked up from reference TRBV3-1 and TRBJ1-2, is DTAVSQTPKYLVTQMGNDKSIKCEQNLGHDTMYWYKQDSKKFLKIMFSYNNKELIINETVPNRFSPKSPDKAHLNLHINSLELGDSAVYFCASSHRGTGPGYTFGSGTRLTVV.

This clonotype was detected many times. The chain has TRBV6-2 or TRBV6-3 and TRBJ2-7; perhaps TRBD2 as D (6 bases). This CDR3 has 13 residues. The V gene lost 4 bases and the J gene lost 5 bases, with 12 bases spanning the gap. CDR1 is MNHEY and CDR2 is SVGEGT in the germline V gene. CDR3 amino acids: CASSFKGEDEQYF. In DNA, the CDR3 is TGTGCCAGCAGTTTCAAAGGGGAGGACGAGCAGTACTTC.

This clonotype was seen a few times. The chain links TRBV29-1 to TRBJ1-2; no firm D call. In germline, CDR1 is SQVTM, CDR2 ANQGSEA. The CDR3 totals 15 residues. The V end lost 4 bases, the J end lost 4 bases, and 19 bases lay between the germline ends. CDR3: CSVAEQAGFSYGYTF. CDR3 coding DNA: TGCAGCGTTGCAGAGCAGGCCGGTTTTTCCTATGGCTACACCTTC.

The genes are TRBV7-9 and TRBJ2-1; TRBD1 agrees at 7 bases. J was trimmed by 8 bases and V by 5 bases; bases with no gene match: 12. The CDR3 contains 15 residues. Per germline, CDR1 SEHNR and CDR2 FQNEAQ (reference sequence). The CDR3, as DNA: TGTGCCAGCAGCCCGAGGGGGCGGATGGGGTATGAGCAGTTCTTC. This codes for CASSPRGRMGYEQFF. The complete variable domain, with remaining parts taken from reference TRBV7-9 and TRBJ2-1, reads DTGVSQNPRHKITKRGQNVTFRCDPISEHNRLYWYRQTLGQGPEFLTYFQNEAQLEKSRLLSDRFSAERPKGSFSTLEIQRTEQGDSAMYLCASSPRGRMGYEQFFGPGTRLTVL.

The chain employs TRBV20-1 and TRBJ2-3, with 8 bases fitting TRBD2. Trimming at V came to 0 bases and at J to 10 bases, leaving 3 bases not matched to a gene. Germline CDR1 is DFQATT and CDR2 is SNEGSKA (reference sequence). The CDR3 is 12 residues long. The CDR3 spells CSARDEGLAQYF. In DNA form, the CDR3 reads TGCAGTGCTAGAGACGAGGGACTAGCGCAGTATTTT.

This clonotype turned up a few times. The rearrangement joins TRBV27 to TRBJ1-2, with a possible D match to TRBD1 (5 bases). The CDR3 consists of 18 residues. The V gene's germline CDR1 is MNHEY and CDR2 SMNVEV (reference sequence). V gave up 4 bases and J gave up 3 bases, with 24 bases separating them. CDR3 DNA sequence: TGTGCCAGCAGTTCGGTCGGGCAGGGTCCCCTCTTGGACTATGGCTACACCTTC. It yields the protein CASSSVGQGPLLDYGYTF.

The table lists this clonotype with a few counts. The rearrangement uses TRBV20-1 and TRBJ1-2, with D tentatively TRBD1 (5 bases). V was pared by 0 bases and J by 4 bases, with 24 bases between. The CDR3 spans 18 residues. The germline gives CDR1 DFQATT, CDR2 SNEGSKA (reference sequence). The CDR3 DNA follows: TGCAGTGCTAGAGACCCGACGGGACTCAATACCCCTGTCTATGGCTACACCTTC. Amino acid sequence: CSARDPTGLNTPVYGYTF.

V and J are TRBV12-3 or TRBV12-4 and TRBJ2-4, with a weak D call TRBD2 (6 bases). TRBJ2-7 explains the end of the DNA better; the J call may be wrong. This CDR3 spans 15 amino acids. The CDR3, as DNA: TGTGCCAGCAGTTTTCCTAGCGAGGGGATCTACGAGCAGTACTTC. Its protein is CASSFPSEGIYEQYF.

V gene TRBV5-6 combines with J gene TRBJ2-4, with TRBD1 as a possible D gene (6 bases). The J call is doubtful: the DNA matches TRBJ2-7 better. Germline loops: CDR1 SGHDT, CDR2 YYEEEE. There are 14 residues in the CDR3. The CDR3 DNA follows: TGTGCCAGCAGCTTGGAGGGGGAGTCCTACGAGCAGTACTTC. Translation: CASSLEGESYEQYF.

The chain recombines TRBV10-3 with TRBJ2-5; perhaps TRBD2 as D (6 bases). The CDR3 sequence is 15 residues long. Trimming shortened V by 6 bases and J by 1 base, and 15 bases separated the two germline ends. In germline, CDR1 is ENHRY, CDR2 SYGVKD. CDR3 DNA: TGTGCCATCAGCCCCTCCTGGGACTTCCAAGAGACCCAGTACTTC. Its translation: CAISPSWDFQETQYF.

Worth noting for this clonotype: Being one base from a much bigger clone, this may be a read error. This chain joins TRBV27 and TRBJ2-7, with 9 bases fitting TRBD1. The V gene end was trimmed by 6 bases and the J gene end by 1 base; junction bases not matched to a gene: 4. The CDR3 has 14 amino acids. The V gene's germline CDR1 is MNHEY and CDR2 SMNVEV (reference sequence). CDR3 bases: TGTGCCAGCAGCCGGACAGGGGTATCCTACGAGCAGTACTTC. Protein: CASSRTGVSYEQYF.

This clonotype turned up a few times. The chain employs TRBV5-1 and TRBJ1-1; possible D gene TRBD1, 5 bases. Germline V lookup: CDR1 SGHRS, CDR2 YFSETQ. The CDR3 sequence is 15 residues long. The ends were cut back, 0 bases at V and 4 bases at J, with 13 bases in the middle. The chain's CDR3 is CASSLAGAGSTEAFF. DNA of the CDR3: TGCGCCAGCAGCTTGGCTGGGGCTGGATCCACTGAAGCTTTCTTT.

The CDR3 nucleotides read TGCAGTGCCAAAGACAGTATTAACTATGGCTACACCTTC. It codes for CSAKDSINYGYTF. The chain employs TRBV20-1 and TRBJ1-2, with D perhaps matching TRBD1 (5 bases). Germline V gene lookup returns CDR1 DFQATT and CDR2 SNEGSKA (reference sequence). The CDR3 is made up of 13 amino acids. Trimming removed 6 bases from V and 1 base from J, with 12 bases in between.

The chain joins TRBV18 to TRBJ1-1; 8 bases match TRBD1. The CDR3 is made up of 14 amino acids. Germline assignment: CDR1 KGHSH and CDR2 LQKENI. V lost 4 bases and J lost 4; bases outside the gene matches: 5. The CDR3 loop reads CASSQGQEGTEAFF. CDR3 DNA: TGTGCCAGCTCACAGGGACAGGAGGGCACTGAAGCTTTCTTT. Looking up the rest from reference TRBV18 and TRBJ1-1 gives the full variable domain: NAGVMQNPRHLVRRRGQEARLRCSPMKGHSHVYWYRQLPEEGLKFMVYLQKENIIDESGMPKERFSAEFPKEGPSILRIQQVVRGDSAAYFCASSQGQEGTEAFFGQGTRLTVV.

Ten or more counts support this clonotype. The V call is TRBV7-2, the J call TRBJ2-7; 8 positions agree with TRBD1. This CDR3 region has 15 residues. The V and J ends lost 2 bases and 3 bases, in that order; junction bases with no gene match: 6. Germline V gene sequence: CDR1 SGHTA, CDR2 FQGNSA. CDR3 sequence: CASSLSGDRYYEQYF. The CDR3 nucleotides read TGTGCCAGCAGCTTATCAGGGGACAGGTACTACGAGCAGTACTTC. Complete variable domain (other parts from reference TRBV7-2 and TRBJ2-7): GAGVSQSPSNKVTEKGKDVELRCDPISGHTALYWYRQSLGQGLEFLIYFQGNSAPDKSGLPSDRFSAERTGGSVSTLTIQRTQQEDSAVYLCASSLSGDRYYEQYFGPGTRLTVT.

This clonotype was found many times. This chain joins TRBV29-1 and TRBJ1-5; a weak D match, TRBD1 (5 bases). CDR3 length equals 13 residues. Trimming left V 5 bases short and J 2 bases short, with 10 bases between. In germline, CDR1 is SQVTM, CDR2 ANQGSEA. CDR3 loop: CSVQKGRNQPQHF. The CDR3 DNA reads as TGCAGCGTTCAAAAGGGACGCAATCAGCCCCAGCATTTT.

This clonotype showed up just a few times. The chain carries TRBV20-1 and TRBJ1-1, with no clear D. This CDR3 region has 17 residues. Germline values: CDR1 DFQATT, CDR2 SNEGSKA (reference sequence). V dropped 1 base and J dropped 1 base, with 19 bases sitting between them. The CDR3, as DNA: TGCAGTGCTAGAGGACCCCTCACTAAACACGGGAACACTGAAGCTTTCTTT. As protein: CSARGPLTKHGNTEAFF.

V is TRBV7-2 and J is TRBJ1-5; no definite D call. Looked up from germline, CDR1 is SGHTA and CDR2 is FQGNSA. This CDR3 has 19 amino acids. The V end lost 4 bases, the J end lost 2 bases, and 24 bases lay between the germline ends. CDR3 region: CASSSPVWAASPGNQPQHF. In DNA form, the CDR3 reads TGTGCCAGCAGCTCCCCAGTCTGGGCAGCCTCTCCGGGCAATCAGCCCCAGCATTTT. The variable domain in full, completed from reference TRBV7-2 and TRBJ1-5, reads GAGVSQSPSNKVTEKGKDVELRCDPISGHTALYWYRQSLGQGLEFLIYFQGNSAPDKSGLPSDRFSAERTGGSVSTLTIQRTQQEDSAVYLCASSSPVWAASPGNQPQHFGDGTRLSIL.

This clonotype was found a few times. The chain has TRBV24-1 and TRBJ2-2, with unresolved D. Germline V lookup: CDR1 KGHDR, CDR2 SFDVKD. Trimming removed 2 bases at V and 6 bases at J, with 12 bases between. The CDR3 sequence is 15 residues long. CDR3 amino acids: CATSDWKGSPGELFF. The CDR3, as DNA: TGTGCCACCAGTGATTGGAAGGGAAGCCCCGGGGAGCTGTTTTTT.

This clonotype was detected only a few times. The CDR3 loop is CASSAGGSSSYEQYF. The CDR3 coding sequence is TGTGCCAGCAGCGCGGGCGGATCAAGCTCCTACGAGCAGTACTTC. J is TRBJ2-7 and V is TRBV7-2; D perhaps matches TRBD2 (5 bases). V lost 5 bases and J lost 0, with 14 bases in between. This CDR3 spans 15 amino acids. The germline V gene encodes CDR1 SGHTA and CDR2 FQGNSA.

This chain links TRBV28 with TRBJ1-2; D unclear. V was cut by 4 bases and J by 0 bases, with 12 bases left in between. Germline CDR1 is MDHEN and CDR2 is SYDVKM. This CDR3 has 15 residues. In nucleotides, the CDR3 is TGTGCCAGCAGTTCCCCTTGGACGACTAACTATGGCTACACCTTC. Protein product: CASSSPWTTNYGYTF.

This clonotype has more than one count but fewer than ten. The CDR3 DNA reads TGTGCCACCAGCTTAGCACAGAACTCCTACAATGAGCAGTTCTTC. As protein: CATSLAQNSYNEQFF. The V and J genes are TRBV15 and TRBJ2-1; D gene ambiguous. From germline, CDR1 is LNHNV and CDR2 YYDKDF (reference sequence). This CDR3 spans 15 amino acids. The V and J ends lost 5 bases and 0 bases respectively, with 11 bases between them.

In DNA, the CDR3 is TGCAGTGGACAAGATGGGCTGTCTGGACTAGTAGGTTACAAGCAGTACTTC. Translating it yields CSGQDGLSGLVGYKQYF. This chain uses TRBV20-1 with TRBJ2-7; 7 bases map to TRBD2. The germline gives CDR1 DFQATT, CDR2 SNEGSKA (reference sequence). This CDR3 contains 17 residues. The V gene end was trimmed by 7 bases and the J gene end by 8 bases; junction bases not matched to a gene: 26.

The chain carries TRBV6-6 and TRBJ1-1; D unresolved. The CDR3 contains 15 residues. V lost 7 bases, J lost 2 bases, and 17 bases lay in between. The germline CDR1 and CDR2 sequences are MNHNY and SVGAGI (reference sequence). CDR3 loop: CASTTNGGSNTEAFF. CDR3 sequence (DNA): TGTGCCAGCACCACAAACGGCGGAAGTAACACTGAAGCTTTCTTT.